The 5 T cell receptor beta chains listed next were all sequenced from one sample in a study of shared clonotypes between healthy human individuals. Profiled with immunoSEQ multiplex PCR; TCRdb holds only in-frame clones, not every one. This table holds 1,100,000 or so clones, approximately 80% found once. Sequencing was done on a sample of memory CD4+ T cells from PBMCs. Subset indicated: CD45RA-negative fraction. All receptors come from a man between 18 and 35 years old in good health. Some clones in this sample may be carry-over from other donors' samples.

Concerning this clone: Additional DNA sequences in this sample encode the identical CDR3. V gene TRBV6-5 combines with J gene TRBJ2-2; no reliable D call. CDR3 length: 13 amino acids. The germline V gene has CDR1 MNHEY and CDR2 SVGAGI. V lost 9 bases and J lost 0, with 8 bases in between. The CDR3 here is CASSSSNTGELFF. DNA for the CDR3: TGTGCCAGTTCAAGTTCGAACACCGGGGAGCTGTTTTTT.

The CDR3 nucleotides read TGTGCCAGCGGGACAGGGTTCACAGATACGCAGTATTTT. Translated: CASGTGFTDTQYF. This sequence joins TRBV27 and TRBJ2-3; TRBD1 matches at 9 bases. Germline V lookup: CDR1 MNHEY, CDR2 SMNVEV (reference sequence). The CDR3 is made up of 13 amino acids. J gave up 2 bases and V 8 bases, and 2 bases lay outside the gene matches.

This clone has only one observation. This rearrangement joins TRBV11-2 to TRBJ2-3; D unresolved. V lost 5 bases and J lost 6, with 15 bases in between. The germline CDR1 and CDR2 sequences are SGHAT and FQNNGV. The CDR3 covers 14 residues. The CDR3 coding sequence is TGTGCCAGCAGCGTAGGTCTCGGCGTCGATACGCAGTATTTT. Amino acids: CASSVGLGVDTQYF.

The chain carries TRBV28 and TRBJ1-2; TRBD1 matches at 8 bases. Germline V gives CDR1 MDHEN, CDR2 SYDVKM. J lost 7 bases, V lost 2 bases, and 9 bases had no gene match. The CDR3 has 15 residues. CDR3 in DNA: TGTGCCAGCAGTTTAACCGTTCAGGGGGCTGGTGGCTACACCTTC. It translates to CASSLTVQGAGGYTF.

To note about this clone: One end of the junction is discordant with germline, which a read error may explain. The chain links TRBV5-1 to TRBJ2-3, with D perhaps matching TRBD2 (5 bases). In germline, CDR1 is SGHRS, CDR2 YFSETQ. The CDR3 consists of 15 residues. The CDR3 spells CASARGSARTDTQYF. CDR3 nucleotides: TGCGCCAGCGCCCGAGGGAGTGCGCGCACGGATACGCAGTATTTT. Combining the CDR3 with reference TRBV5-1 and TRBJ2-3 gives the whole variable domain KAGVTQTPRYLIKTRGQQVTLSCSPISGHRSVSWYQQTPGQGLQFLFEYFSETQRNKGNFPGRFSGRQFSNSRSEMNVSTLELGDSALYLCASARGSARTDTQYFGPGTRLTVL.